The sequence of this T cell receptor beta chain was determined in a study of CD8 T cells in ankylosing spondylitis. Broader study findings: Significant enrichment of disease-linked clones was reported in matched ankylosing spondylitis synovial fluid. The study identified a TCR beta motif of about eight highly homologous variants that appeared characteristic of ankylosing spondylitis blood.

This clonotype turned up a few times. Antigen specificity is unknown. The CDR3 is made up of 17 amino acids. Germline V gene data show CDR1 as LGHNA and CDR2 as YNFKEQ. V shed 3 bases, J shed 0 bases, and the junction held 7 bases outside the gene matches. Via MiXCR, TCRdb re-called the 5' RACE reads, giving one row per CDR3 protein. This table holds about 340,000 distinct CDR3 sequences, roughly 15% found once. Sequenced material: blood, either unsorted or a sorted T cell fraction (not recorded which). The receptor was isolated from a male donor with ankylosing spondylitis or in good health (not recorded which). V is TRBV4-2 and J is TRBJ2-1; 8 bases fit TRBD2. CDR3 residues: CASSHAIGTSSYNEQFF. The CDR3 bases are TGTGCCAGCAGCCACGCTATCGGGACTAGCTCCTACAATGAGCAGTTCTTC.